This TCR beta chain was documented in a study of blood T cell repertoires in COVID-19 (dated by TCRdb to the early 2020s). General notes on the study: Samples from collaborators originated in the United States, Italy and Spain and spanned both the acute and convalescent phases of COVID-19. Where available, HLA class I and class II types were taken from metadata supplied by the sample provider and were not determined by assay-based typing. A freely available public database, intended as a resource for researchers studying the immune response to SARS-CoV-2, is where the repertoires were released. The samples were drawn from the first 160 participants of the ongoing ImmuneRACE study and from about 1,200 subjects provided by 6 global collaborators. Subjects who had been exposed to COVID-19, were actively infected with it, or had recovered from it provided the deeply sampled blood TCRbeta repertoires that made up the dataset. The sample metadata nearly always contained a de-identified subject ID, COVID-19 status, age in years and sex. The prospective study material was composed of cDNA or gDNA derived from T cells, B-cell-depleted T cells, or PBMCs.

Overall study outcomes, separate from this receptor: The quantity of clinical and demographic metadata differed by source and by participant and was supplied without curation.

The collaborating institutions used their own protocols to collect whole blood in K2EDTA tubes. Collaborator samples were shipped for TCRbeta analysis as frozen whole blood, isolated PBMCs, or DNA extracted from either sample type. Per the germline V gene, MNHEY is the CDR1 and SVGAGI is the CDR2. Including the terminal cysteine and phenylalanine, the CDR3 comprises 13 residues. Just CDR3 DNA is preserved here, 39 bases in frame from base 1. TCRbeta CDR3 regions were amplified from genomic DNA by means of the immunoSEQ Assay, a bias-controlled multiplex PCR. For the original study's pipeline: Nucleated cell counts per sample were estimated from amplification of reference gene primers within the assay. To quantify the absolute abundance of each unique TCRbeta CDR3 rearrangement, sequence reads were collapsed and filtered. For each sample, productive Simpson clonality was calculated as the square root of Simpson's diversity index over productive rearrangements. The table comes from immuneACCESS by way of TCRdb, which keeps in-frame sequences with V and J called. Part of the clones is missing from these tables; in studies checked, under half for an unresolved V gene and the rest for unknown reasons. The DNA gave D and trimming, while V, J and clone size come from that table. The sample includes more than 200,000 clones, with about 83% observed a single time. The leading ten clones occupy around 2.5% of the sample.

Remarks on this clone: The clone's antigen remains unknown. At one boundary the junction diverges from the germline segment, which might be a read error.

Sequenced sample: peripheral blood. The sequence is built from TRBV6-5 and TRBJ1-2; TRBD1 agrees with 8 junctional bases. The TCR was taken from a woman between 40 and 50 years old with active or convalescent COVID-19. The CDR3 sequence is CAGSYRTGSGYTF. In nucleotide form, the sequence is TGTGCCGGCAGTTACAGGACAGGGAGTGGCTACACCTTC.